This TCR beta chain was recorded in a study of CD8+ T cells in alopecia areata (dated by TCRdb to the late 2010s). In terms of the full investigation: The treated patients took part in an open-label pilot trial in which moderate-to-severe alopecia areata was treated with oral tofacitinib at 5 to 10 mg twice daily. Tofacitinib was administered for 6 to 18 months, and 6 months of follow-up off drug were then conducted to assess delayed response and recurrence. The SALT score, which quantifies the percentage of affected scalp surface area, was used to measure disease severity in treated patients. The study used high-throughput TCRbeta sequencing to examine T cell clonal expansion in alopecia areata, in both the C3H/HeJ mouse model and human patients. On the human side, TCRbeta sequencing was run on scalp tissue and on sorted CD4+ and CD8+ peripheral blood T cells from healthy controls and from alopecia areata patients with either patchy or totalis/universalis disease. Biopsies were taken from tofacitinib-treated patients at baseline and at 4 and 24 weeks of treatment, and a later scalp biopsy was taken in several of the tofacitinib-treated patients. Scalp clonality was compared across normal scalp (n=4), patchy alopecia areata scalp (n=8), and alopecia totalis/universalis scalp (n=8). The RNA source kit depended on sample type: the PAXgene miRNA kit for fixed scalp, the miRNeasy kit for PBMCs, and the RNeasy kit for mouse skin. Amplification of TCRbeta CDR3 regions was done by immunoSEQ multiplex PCR using 35 Vbeta forward primers and 13 Jbeta reverse primers. Points the paper makes about the study in general: Many expanded lesional clones were found to persist in scalp and blood during tofacitinib treatment, and relapse after treatment cessation may be partly explained by this persistence. Scalp clonality and the number of expanded CD8+ clones among the top 100 scalp clones were significantly decreased by tofacitinib. Compared with normal scalp, lesional scalp had higher clonality and more expanded CD8+ clones, particularly in alopecia totalis/universalis, a pattern that suggests antigenic drive. TCR sequences shared between patients were less clear than in mice, possibly partly because of HLA diversity in the patient population. Because the treated cohort was small and included a single nonresponder, larger studies are needed to assess links between baseline CD8+ expansion and response. Unlike mouse skin, which is dominated by gammadelta T cells, normal human skin has resident alphabeta T cells that are also sequenced, and this complicates analysis of the scalp TCR repertoire.

The treatment or condition label, read with the paper, signifies: oral pan-JAK inhibitor, 5-10 mg twice daily. Lesional scalp punch biopsies and peripheral blood were collected from alopecia areata patients. After PBMCs were isolated by density centrifugation and stained for CD3, CD4 and CD8, a FACSAria was used to sort CD4+ and CD8+ T cells. To note about this clone: Its antigen is currently not known. No per-base quality is available; no much larger clone lies one base away. The sample contains more than one DNA sequence encoding this CDR3.

Receptor amplification or capture employed the immunoSEQ multiplex PCR assay. To provide template for TCR sequencing, every sample had RNA extracted and reverse transcribed into cDNA. First-strand cDNA was synthesized with SuperScript III using a 2:1 mix of oligo-dT and random hexamers. Amplification bias was assessed with a synthetic immune receptor repertoire, and residual bias was removed computationally. In the original analysis: Raw reads were preprocessed to remove errors, and CDR3 was defined according to IMGT conventions as the region from the conserved cysteine to phenylalanine. Clonality was calculated as 1 minus Shannon entropy normalized by log2 of the number of productive unique TCRs. Scalp TCRbeta sequences were cross-referenced with sorted blood CD4 and CD8 repertoires so that the CD4 or CD8 identity of scalp clones could be inferred. Imported from immuneACCESS, the table was reduced by TCRdb to in-frame sequences with V and J called. These copies leave out some clones; in studies compared against another copy, an unresolved V gene accounts for under half, and the cause of the remainder is not known. V, J and clone size were drawn from that table, and D and trimming were deduced from the DNA. The sample data list hundreds of thousands of clones, and roughly three fifths of these were observed just once. The ten largest clones represent more than 1% of the sample.

The CDR3 starts with the cysteine, ends with the phenylalanine, and has 12 residues. This entry keeps only the CDR3 DNA: 36 bases, framed from base 1. Based on the germline V gene, the CDR1 and CDR2 sequences are KGHSH and LQKENI. V is shortened by 3 bases, J by 4 bases, and the region joining them spans 6 bases. This chain is built from TRBV18 and TRBJ2-5, with an unclear D gene assignment. The origin of this receptor is a human donor with alopecia areata. The sequencing used CD4+ T cells sorted from blood, collected between weeks 44 and 45, from a patient treated with tofacitinib. The encoded CDR3 is CASSPQRETQYF. The bases are TGTGCCAGCTCACCCCAGAGAGAGACCCAGTACTTC. The entire variable domain, with the stretches around the CDR3 drawn from the reference TRBV18 and TRBJ2-5 proteins, is NAGVMQNPRHLVRRRGQEARLRCSPMKGHSHVYWYRQLPEEGLKFMVYLQKENIIDESGMPKERFSAEFPKEGPSILRIQQVVRGDSAAYFCASSPQRETQYFGPGTRLLVL.